A selection of T cell receptor beta chains follows, all from one sample in a study of T cell changes during pregnancy in multiple sclerosis. The protocol was immunoSEQ multiplex PCR, while the TCRdb copy is restricted to in-frame clones and leaves out a portion. This table holds approximately 24,000 clones, about nine tenths found once. Sequencing used CD8+ T cells from peripheral blood mononuclear cells, obtained in the first trimester of pregnancy. These receptors were obtained from a female donor in good health, enrolled as a control in a pregnancy study. The CDR3 runs from the conserved cysteine through the conserved F or W. D genes are given only for firm matches. The size field is filled for only some rows; it gives once, few, many or a size class.

D: .
size: .
J: TRBJ2-1
V: TRBV11-2
CDR3: CASSKGGGNEQFF
DNA: TGTGCCAGCAGCAAAGGGGGGGGAAATGAGCAGTTCTTC

D: .
size: .
J: TRBJ2-7
V: TRBV5-6
CDR3: CASSSPHLSYEQYF
DNA: TGTGCCAGCAGCTCCCCACACCTCTCCTACGAGCAGTACTTC

D: TRBD2
size: .
J: TRBJ2-1
V: TRBV6-6
CDR3: CASSLEDGRNEQFF
DNA: TGTGCCAGCAGCCTGGAGGACGGGAGGAATGAGCAGTTCTTC

D: TRBD1
size: .
J: TRBJ1-2
V: TRBV4-1
CDR3: CASSQGGPTGGIYGYTF
DNA: TGCGCCAGCAGCCAAGGCGGACCGACAGGGGGAATCTATGGCTACACCTTC

D: .
size: .
J: TRBJ1-2
V: TRBV11-2
CDR3: CASSSPLQSNYGYTF
DNA: TGTGCCAGCAGCTCACCTTTACAATCTAACTATGGCTACACCTTC

D: TRBD1
size: .
J: TRBJ1-3
V: TRBV9
CDR3: CASSPRQGPGNTIYF
DNA: TGTGCCAGCAGCCCGCGACAGGGCCCTGGAAACACCATATATTTT

D: TRBD1
size: .
J: TRBJ2-2
V: TRBV7-9
CDR3: CASSDPRDRVNTGELFF
DNA: TGTGCAAGCAGCGATCCACGGGACAGGGTTAACACCGGGGAGCTGTTTTTT

D: TRBD1
size: .
J: TRBJ2-2
V: TRBV7-9
CDR3: CASSLGTGEAGELFF
DNA: TGTGCCAGCAGCTTAGGGACAGGGGAAGCCGGGGAGCTGTTTTTT

D: .
size: .
J: TRBJ1-6
V: TRBV9
CDR3: CASSVDGSSPLHF
DNA: TGTGCCAGCAGCGTAGACGGTAGTTCACCCCTCCACTTT

D: TRBD1
size: few
J: TRBJ1-2
V: TRBV13
CDR3: CASSLQGAYYGYTF
DNA: TGTGCCAGCAGCCTACAGGGGGCTTACTATGGCTACACCTTC

D: .
size: .
J: TRBJ1-1
V: TRBV2
CDR3: CGRGWAFF
DNA: TGTGGGCGGGGGTGGGCTTTCTTT

D: TRBD1
size: .
J: TRBJ1-1
V: TRBV6-5
CDR3: CASSFRQGAGTEAFF
DNA: TGTGCCAGCAGTTTTCGACAGGGGGCCGGCACTGAAGCTTTCTTT

D: .
size: .
J: TRBJ1-1
V: TRBV12-5
CDR3: CASGSPNSEAFF
DNA: TGTGCTAGTGGTTCCCCCAACAGCGAAGCTTTCTTT

D: .
size: medium-sized
J: TRBJ2-1
V: TRBV28
CDR3: CASGGYNEQFF
DNA: TGTGCCAGCGGGGGGTATAATGAGCAGTTCTTC

D: TRBD1
size: once
J: TRBJ2-7
V: TRBV9
CDR3: CASSVAGTGGVHEQYF
DNA: TGTGCCAGCAGCGTAGCCGGGACAGGGGGCGTCCACGAGCAGTACTTC

D: .
size: .
J: TRBJ2-7
V: TRBV9
CDR3: CASSKGGNYEQYF
DNA: TGTGCCAGCAGTAAGGGGGGGAACTACGAGCAGTACTTC

D: .
size: .
J: TRBJ1-5
V: TRBV2
CDR3: CASSVRGSSNQPQHF
DNA: TGTGCCAGCAGTGTCAGGGGCTCGAGCAATCAGCCCCAGCATTTT

D: TRBD1
size: .
J: TRBJ2-1
V: TRBV4-3
CDR3: CASSQRQGLYNEQFF
DNA: TGCGCCAGCAGCCAAAGACAGGGCTTATACAATGAGCAGTTCTTC

D: .
size: .
J: TRBJ2-7
V: TRBV7-9
CDR3: CASSLRDNYEQYF
DNA: TGTGCCAGCAGCTTAAGAGACAACTACGAGCAGTACTTC

D: TRBD1
size: .
J: TRBJ2-7
V: TRBV6-1
CDR3: CASLEDRDYEQYF
DNA: TGTGCCAGCCTTGAGGACAGGGATTACGAGCAGTACTTC

D: .
size: .
J: TRBJ2-3
V: TRBV18
CDR3: CASSPSPGRGPDTQYF
DNA: TGTGCCAGCTCACCTTCCCCCGGTAGGGGCCCAGATACGCAGTATTTT

D: .
size: .
J: TRBJ2-1
V: TRBV4-1
CDR3: CASSPGHPSSYNEQFF
DNA: TGCGCCAGCAGCCCGGGACATCCGAGCTCCTACAATGAGCAGTTCTTC

D: .
size: .
J: TRBJ2-1
V: TRBV6-5
CDR3: CASSYWSSEGDEQFF
DNA: TGTGCCAGCAGTTACTGGTCTAGCGAAGGCGATGAGCAGTTCTTC

D: TRBD2
size: .
J: TRBJ2-1
V: TRBV5-6
CDR3: CASSLPELALTYNEQFF
DNA: TGTGCCAGCAGCCTCCCCGAACTAGCGCTCACCTACAATGAGCAGTTCTTC

D: .
size: once
J: TRBJ1-1
V: TRBV15
CDR3: CATSSGLGGNTEAFF
DNA: TGTGCCACCAGCAGCGGTTTAGGGGGGAACACTGAAGCTTTCTTT

D: TRBD1
size: .
J: TRBJ1-2
V: TRBV6-5
CDR3: CASSSPPGQGTSYTF
DNA: TGTGCCAGCAGTTCACCCCCGGGACAGGGTACAAGCTACACCTTC

D: .
size: .
J: TRBJ2-3
V: TRBV7-9
CDR3: CASSPPVGLEVGDTQYF
DNA: TGTGCCAGCAGCCCCCCGGTGGGACTCGAGGTCGGAGATACGCAGTATTTT

D: TRBD2
size: .
J: TRBJ2-1
V: TRBV7-9
CDR3: CASSPWTSGGLDEQFF
DNA: TGTGCCAGCAGCCCCTGGACTAGCGGGGGTCTAGATGAGCAGTTCTTC

D: TRBD2
size: .
J: TRBJ2-1
V: TRBV4-2
CDR3: CASSSTSGGWGDEQFF
DNA: TGTGCCAGCAGCTCTACTAGCGGGGGCTGGGGGGATGAGCAGTTCTTC

D: .
size: .
J: TRBJ2-7
V: TRBV4-3
CDR3: CASSQDRESAYEQYF
DNA: TGCGCCAGCAGCCAAGACAGGGAATCGGCTTACGAGCAGTACTTC

D: .
size: .
J: TRBJ1-5
V: TRBV5-6
CDR3: CASSPPSGQPQHF
DNA: TGTGCCAGCAGCCCCCCTTCGGGACAGCCCCAGCATTTT

D: .
size: .
J: TRBJ1-1
V: TRBV7-4
CDR3: CASSLTECTEAFF
DNA: TGTGCCAGCAGCCTAACGGAGTGCACTGAAGCTTTCTTT

D: TRBD1
size: .
J: TRBJ1-5
V: TRBV5-8
CDR3: CASSFTTGLQPQHF
DNA: TGTGCCAGCAGTTTTACGACAGGGCTCCAGCCCCAGCATTTT

D: .
size: .
J: TRBJ2-1
V: TRBV13
CDR3: CASSLGFDNEQFF
DNA: TGTGCCAGCAGCTTAGGTTTCGACAATGAGCAGTTCTTC

D: .
size: once
J: TRBJ2-7
V: TRBV27
CDR3: CASSLQGSYEQYF
DNA: TGTGCCAGCAGTTTACAGGGGTCCTACGAGCAGTACTTC

D: .
size: .
J: TRBJ1-3
V: TRBV4-3
CDR3: CASSQDRRSTYSGNTIYF
DNA: TGCGCCAGCAGCCAAGATCGGCGGTCTACCTACTCTGGAAACACCATATATTTT

D: .
size: .
J: TRBJ1-1
V: TRBV7-6
CDR3: CASSLAPGNTEAFF
DNA: TGTGCCAGCAGCTTAGCCCCCGGGAACACTGAAGCTTTCTTT

D: TRBD1
size: .
J: TRBJ1-2
V: TRBV25-1
CDR3: CASWTGGVGYTF
DNA: TGTGCCAGCTGGACAGGGGGCGTAGGCTACACCTTC

D: .
size: .
J: TRBJ1-1
V: TRBV25-1
CDR3: CASSEWQENTEAFF
DNA: TGTGCCAGCAGTGAATGGCAGGAGAACACTGAAGCTTTCTTT

D: TRBD2
size: .
J: TRBJ2-1
V: TRBV7-3
CDR3: CASSPDSGGLNEQFF
DNA: TGTGCCAGCAGCCCCGATAGCGGGGGGCTCAATGAGCAGTTCTTC

D: TRBD2
size: .
J: TRBJ2-5
V: TRBV27
CDR3: CASSFRGLAGGPGRETQYF
DNA: TGTGCCAGCAGTTTTCGGGGACTAGCGGGGGGGCCGGGACGAGAGACCCAGTACTTC

D: TRBD1
size: .
J: TRBJ2-7
V: TRBV27
CDR3: CASRDSRSYEQYF
DNA: TGTGCCAGCCGGGACAGCCGATCCTACGAGCAGTACTTC

D: TRBD1
size: .
J: TRBJ1-1
V: TRBV5-5
CDR3: CASSLGGQQNTEAFF
DNA: TGTGCCAGCAGCTTGGGGGGACAGCAGAACACTGAAGCTTTCTTT

D: .
size: .
J: TRBJ1-1
V: TRBV4-3
CDR3: CASSQNTPNTEAFF
DNA: TGCGCCAGCAGCCAAAACACACCGAACACTGAAGCTTTCTTT

D: .
size: .
J: TRBJ1-1
V: TRBV27
CDR3: CASSSPGITEAFF
DNA: TGTGCCAGCAGCTCCCCGGGGATCACTGAAGCTTTCTTT

D: TRBD1
size: .
J: TRBJ2-7
V: TRBV7-8
CDR3: CASSLPGTGIYEQYF
DNA: TGTGCCAGCAGCTTGCCCGGGACAGGGATCTACGAGCAGTACTTC

D: .
size: once
J: TRBJ2-2
V: TRBV14
CDR3: CASSQGSRNTGELFF
DNA: TGTGCCAGCAGCCAGGGCAGCCGGAACACCGGGGAGCTGTTTTTT

D: TRBD1
size: .
J: TRBJ2-5
V: TRBV5-4
CDR3: CASSGPGQGETQYF
DNA: TGTGCCAGCAGCGGACCCGGACAGGGGGAGACCCAGTACTTC

D: TRBD2
size: .
J: TRBJ2-1
V: TRBV7-9
CDR3: CASSYGLAGGNEQFF
DNA: TGTGCCAGCAGCTACGGACTAGCGGGGGGCAATGAGCAGTTCTTC

D: TRBD1
size: .
J: TRBJ2-7
V: TRBV7-9
CDR3: CASSAKTGQGYEQYF
DNA: TGTGCCAGCAGCGCTAAGACAGGGCAAGGCTACGAGCAGTACTTC

D: .
size: .
J: TRBJ2-1
V: TRBV7-9
CDR3: CASSLLGTYNEQFF
DNA: TGTGCCAGCAGCTTACTGGGCACCTACAATGAGCAGTTCTTC

D: .
size: .
J: TRBJ2-3
V: TRBV6-6
CDR3: CASSRTRQTSTDTQYF
DNA: TGTGCCAGCAGTCGAACCCGACAGACTAGCACAGATACGCAGTATTTT

D: TRBD1
size: .
J: TRBJ2-5
V: TRBV6-6
CDR3: CASGSQGVVTKYF
DNA: TGTGCCAGCGGGTCTCAGGGGGTGGTGACCAAGTACTTC

D: TRBD1
size: .
J: TRBJ1-2
V: TRBV7-2
CDR3: CASSDRVRYGYTF
DNA: TGTGCCAGCAGCGACAGGGTCCGTTATGGCTACACCTTC

D: TRBD1
size: .
J: TRBJ2-7
V: TRBV7-9
CDR3: CASSPRATGGYEQYF
DNA: TGTGCCAGCAGCCCCAGGGCGACAGGGGGCTACGAGCAGTACTTC

D: .
size: few
J: TRBJ1-2
V: TRBV4-1
CDR3: CASSLNRIYGYTF
DNA: TGCGCCAGCAGTTTAAACAGGATCTATGGCTACACCTTC

D: .
size: .
J: TRBJ1-1
V: TRBV7-2
CDR3: CASSEVQLTEAFF
DNA: TGTGCCAGCAGCGAAGTCCAACTCACTGAAGCTTTCTTT

D: TRBD2
size: .
J: TRBJ2-5
V: TRBV7-3
CDR3: CASSFLAGGRETQYF
DNA: TGTGCCAGCAGCTTTCTAGCGGGGGGGCGAGAGACCCAGTACTTC